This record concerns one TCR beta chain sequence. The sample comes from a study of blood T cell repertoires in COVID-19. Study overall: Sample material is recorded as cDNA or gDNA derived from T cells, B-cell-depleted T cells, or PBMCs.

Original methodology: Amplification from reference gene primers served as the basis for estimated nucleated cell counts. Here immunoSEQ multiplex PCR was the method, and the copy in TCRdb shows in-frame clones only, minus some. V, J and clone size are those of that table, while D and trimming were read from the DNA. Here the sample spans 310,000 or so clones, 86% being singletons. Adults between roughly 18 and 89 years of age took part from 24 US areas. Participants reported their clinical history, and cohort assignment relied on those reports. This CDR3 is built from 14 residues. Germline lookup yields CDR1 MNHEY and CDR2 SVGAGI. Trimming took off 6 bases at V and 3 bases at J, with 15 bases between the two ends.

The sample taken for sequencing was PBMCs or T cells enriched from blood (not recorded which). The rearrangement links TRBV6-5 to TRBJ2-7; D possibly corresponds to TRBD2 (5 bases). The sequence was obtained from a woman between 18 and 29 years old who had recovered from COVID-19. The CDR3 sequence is CASRASRADYEQYF. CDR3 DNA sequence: TGTGCCAGCAGAGCTAGCCGGGCAGACTACGAGCAGTACTTC.